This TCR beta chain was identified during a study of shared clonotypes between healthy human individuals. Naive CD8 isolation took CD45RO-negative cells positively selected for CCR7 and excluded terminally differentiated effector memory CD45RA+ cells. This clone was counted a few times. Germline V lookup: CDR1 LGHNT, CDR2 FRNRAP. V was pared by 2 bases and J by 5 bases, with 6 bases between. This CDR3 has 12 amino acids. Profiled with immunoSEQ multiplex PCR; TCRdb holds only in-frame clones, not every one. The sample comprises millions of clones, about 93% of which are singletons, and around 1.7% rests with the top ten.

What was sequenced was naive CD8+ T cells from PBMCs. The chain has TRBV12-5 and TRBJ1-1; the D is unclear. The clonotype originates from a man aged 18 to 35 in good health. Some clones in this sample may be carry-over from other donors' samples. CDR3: CASGLPGTEAFF. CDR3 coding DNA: TGTGCTAGTGGTTTGCCCGGAACTGAAGCTTTCTTT.